This is a list of T cell receptor beta chains from one sample in a study of blood T cells in healthy people across ages. TCRdb redid the calling of the 5' RACE reads with MiXCR, one entry per CDR3 protein. This table holds fewer than 900,000 distinct CDR3 sequences, roughly 41% found once. Sample: blood. These TCRs come from a woman aged 60-70 years in good health. Both conserved end residues are part of each CDR3. A D gene is named only where the DNA matches it firmly. Part of the rows lack a size; the others show once, few, many or a class for expanded clones.

TRBV15,-,TRBJ1-1,-,CATSRNTGHWNTEAFF,TGTGCCACCAGCAGAAACACGGGACATTGGAACACTGAAGCTTTCTTT
TRBV20-1,-,TRBJ2-7,-,CSARDLGGLASYEQYF,TGCAGTGCTAGAGATTTGGGAGGACTGGCGTCCTACGAGCAGTACTTC
TRBV6-8,TRBD1,TRBJ1-2,-,CASIVWGQKYGYTF,TGTGCCAGCATTGTCTGGGGACAGAAGTATGGCTACACCTTC
TRBV10-3,-,TRBJ2-3,-,CAISTADTRYF,TGTGCCATCAGTACGGCAGATACGCGGTATTTT
TRBV25-1,-,TRBJ1-2,few,CASSPHGLGFDGYTF,TGTGCCAGCAGTCCCCATGGTTTGGGGTTCGACGGCTACACCTTC
TRBV6-5,-,TRBJ1-5,once,CASSYASSNQPQHF,TGTGCCAGCAGTTACGCCAGCAGCAATCAGCCCCAGCATTTT
TRBV4-3,-,TRBJ2-2,-,CASSQERDTGELFF,TGCGCCAGCAGCCAAGAGAGGGACACCGGGGAGCTGTTTTTT
TRBV12-3/TRBV12-4,-,TRBJ1-5,few,CASSLYRDGDQPQHF,TGTGCCAGCAGTTTATACAGGGACGGGGATCAGCCCCAGCATTTT
TRBV20-1,-,TRBJ2-5,-,CSARDPSPARETQYF,TGCAGTGCTAGAGATCCAAGCCCAGCTCGAGAGACCCAGTACTTC
TRBV9,TRBD1,TRBJ2-7,-,CASSQGQVSYEQYF,TGTGCCAGCAGCCAGGGACAGGTCTCCTACGAGCAGTACTTC
TRBV10-2,TRBD2,TRBJ2-3,-,CASSEPPLAGGSDTQYF,TGCGCCAGCAGTGAGCCACCTCTAGCGGGGGGCTCAGATACGCAGTATTTT
TRBV4-3,-,TRBJ2-1,many,CASSQAAINNEQFF,TGCGCCAGCAGCCAAGCAGCGATAAACAATGAGCAGTTCTTC
TRBV2,-,TRBJ1-4,-,CASSALGLGANEKLFF,TGTGCCAGCAGTGCGTTGGGTCTGGGAGCTAATGAAAAACTGTTTTTT
TRBV20-1,-,TRBJ2-7,-,CSARDLGGPRDEQYF,TGCAGTGCTAGAGATCTGGGGGGACCCAGGGACGAGCAGTACTTC
TRBV5-1,TRBD2,TRBJ2-1,-,CASSLGLAGARTYNEQFF,TGCGCCAGCAGCCTGGGACTAGCGGGGGCCCGCACCTACAATGAGCAGTTCTTC
TRBV7-8,-,TRBJ2-7,-,CASSLAPAAGYNEQYF,TGTGCCAGCAGCTTAGCACCCGCGGCGGGCTACAATGAGCAGTACTTC
TRBV5-1,-,TRBJ2-7,-,CASSLVDGGGGEQYF,TGCGCCAGCAGCTTGGTGGACGGGGGCGGTGGCGAGCAGTACTTC
TRBV9,-,TRBJ1-2,-,CASSVGSGPVYGYTF,TGTGCCAGCAGCGTAGGGTCAGGGCCTGTCTATGGCTACACCTTC
TRBV10-3,-,TRBJ2-2,-,CAIYNSGTDTGELFF,TGTGCCATCTATAATTCAGGGACGGACACCGGGGAGCTGTTTTTT
TRBV6-5,-,TRBJ2-7,-,CASRSSGPTYNEQYF,TGTGCCAGCAGGTCCTCAGGGCCTACCTACAATGAGCAGTACTTC
TRBV2,-,TRBJ2-1,-,CASNDGDFSYNEQFF,TGTGCCAGCAACGACGGGGACTTCTCCTACAATGAGCAGTTCTTC
TRBV2,TRBD1,TRBJ2-7,-,CARKGTGGAEQYF,TGTGCCAGAAAGGGGACAGGGGGCGCCGAGCAGTACTTC
TRBV30,-,TRBJ2-7,-,CAWNYYNEQYF,TGTGCCTGGAACTACTACAATGAGCAGTACTTC
TRBV12-3/TRBV12-4,TRBD2,TRBJ2-5,-,CASSLASGGTQETQYF,TGTGCCAGCAGTTTAGCCAGCGGGGGGACCCAAGAGACCCAGTACTTC
TRBV12-3/TRBV12-4,TRBD1,TRBJ2-5,few,CASSRQGSQETQYF,TGTGCCAGCAGTAGACAGGGTAGTCAAGAGACCCAGTACTTC
TRBV2,TRBD1,TRBJ2-1,few,CASSTTGVLAYNEQFF,TGTGCCAGCAGTACCACAGGGGTCCTCGCCTACAATGAGCAGTTCTTC
TRBV11-2,-,TRBJ1-2,-,CASSLGSGHPGGYTF,TGTGCCAGCAGCTTAGGGTCCGGACACCCCGGGGGCTACACCTTC
TRBV10-1,TRBD2,TRBJ2-3,-,CASSEGRGLAGSTDTQYF,TGCGCCAGCAGTGAGGGTCGGGGACTAGCGGGGAGCACAGATACGCAGTATTTT
TRBV29-1,-,TRBJ2-3,few,CSVDEAGGTGTQYF,TGCAGCGTTGACGAGGCGGGAGGGACAGGTACGCAGTATTTT
TRBV6-1,-,TRBJ2-5,-,CASLFFGTAGETQYF,TGTGCCAGTCTGTTTTTTGGGACAGCGGGAGAGACCCAGTACTTC
TRBV9,-,TRBJ2-5,-,CASIRPETQYF,TGTGCCAGCATCCGCCCAGAGACCCAGTACTTC
TRBV7-2,-,TRBJ2-1,-,CAGSLEMAYNEQFF,TGTGCCGGCAGCTTAGAAATGGCGTACAATGAGCAGTTCTTC
TRBV9,TRBD2,TRBJ2-1,few,CASSVDPSGIGEQFF,TGTGCCAGCAGCGTAGACCCTAGCGGGATAGGTGAGCAGTTCTTC
TRBV6-2/TRBV6-3,TRBD1,TRBJ1-1,few,CASSSITGASNTEAFF,TGTGCCAGCAGTTCAATAACAGGGGCCTCGAACACTGAAGCTTTCTTT
TRBV12-3/TRBV12-4,TRBD1,TRBJ2-1,-,CASRPGQGYHEQFF,TGTGCCAGCAGGCCGGGACAGGGTTACCATGAGCAGTTCTTC
TRBV25-1,TRBD2,TRBJ2-3,-,CASSAVAGDTDTQYF,TGTGCCAGCAGTGCAGTAGCGGGGGACACAGATACGCAGTATTTT
TRBV3-1,TRBD2,TRBJ2-7,few,CASSPTSGSYYEQYF,TGTGCCAGCAGCCCTACTAGCGGGAGTTACTACGAGCAGTACTTC
TRBV5-6,-,TRBJ2-1,few,CASSFGLPEGNEQFF,TGTGCCAGCAGCTTCGGACTCCCCGAAGGCAATGAGCAGTTCTTC
TRBV5-1,TRBD1,TRBJ2-3,once,CASSFGQGTPPRDTQYF,TGCGCCAGCAGCTTCGGACAGGGAACTCCCCCGAGGGATACGCAGTATTTT
TRBV28,-,TRBJ2-3,-,CASREASGTQYF,TGTGCCAGCAGGGAAGCAAGCGGTACGCAGTATTTT
TRBV12-3/TRBV12-4,-,TRBJ2-1,many,CASSLGDESYNEQFF,TGTGCCAGCAGTTTAGGGGACGAGTCCTACAATGAGCAGTTCTTC
TRBV25-1,TRBD1,TRBJ2-5,-,CASTGTGLREQYF,TGTGCCAGCACCGGGACAGGGTTAAGAGAGCAGTACTTC
TRBV7-3,-,TRBJ2-1,-,CASSLMGVGTVQFF,TGTGCCAGCAGCTTAATGGGGGTTGGGACGGTGCAGTTCTTC
TRBV7-9,TRBD1,TRBJ2-5,many,CASSLPTGGQETQYF,TGTGCCAGCAGCCTCCCCACAGGGGGTCAAGAGACCCAGTACTTC
TRBV9,-,TRBJ2-7,-,CVSSPEGGSDSYEQYF,TGTGTCAGCAGCCCCGAGGGGGGCTCAGACTCCTACGAGCAGTACTTC
TRBV7-9,TRBD2,TRBJ2-3,-,CASSPQRGYSDTQYF,TGTGCCAGCAGCCCCCAGCGGGGGTACTCAGATACGCAGTATTTT
TRBV7-2,-,TRBJ1-1,-,CASSTAPGGYTEAFF,TGTGCCAGCAGCACCGCGCCGGGGGGTTACACTGAAGCTTTCTTT
TRBV29-1,-,TRBJ2-5,-,CSVLPRLGESQYF,TGCAGCGTCCTACCCCGACTGGGGGAAAGCCAGTACTTC
TRBV6-2/TRBV6-3,-,TRBJ1-2,many,CASSSTDSRIASLYGYTF,TGTGCCAGCAGCTCTACTGACAGTCGAATTGCCTCCCTGTATGGCTACACCTTC
TRBV7-9,-,TRBJ2-3,-,CASSRGATSGTDTQYF,TGTGCCAGCAGCCGGGGGGCCACTTCTGGGACAGATACGCAGTATTTT
TRBV5-1,TRBD1,TRBJ2-5,few,CASSFQPGQGTPYQETQYF,TGCGCCAGCAGCTTTCAACCGGGACAGGGGACCCCCTACCAAGAGACCCAGTACTTC